This T cell receptor beta chain was recovered during a study of T cell responses to AZD1222 COVID-19 vaccine. J gave up 5 bases and V 1 base, and 2 bases lay outside the gene matches. CDR3 length equals 13 residues. Overall study results and limits: Recipients of AZD1222 seropositive at baseline numbered only six or seven. Dominant CD4 TCR responses targeted spike regions 160-218 and 743-854. None of the repertoires were sampled until the peak T cell response had passed. White British people made up most donors, females outnumbered males, and clonal diversity was possibly underestimated.

TCRdb keeps only in-frame clones here, not all; method: immunoSEQ multiplex PCR. The sample lists roughly 150,000 clones; around 91% were seen once. Concerning this clone: Its target is not known.

The V and J genes are TRBV12-3 or TRBV12-4 and TRBJ2-7, with TRBD2 matching 7 bases. This TCR was recovered from an adult who received the AZD1222 COVID-19 vaccine. This sample comprised peripheral blood, obtained 28 days after the second AZD1222 dose. The CDR3 DNA is TGTGCCAGCAGTTTAGGGCTAGCGGACGAGCAGTACTTC. Translation gives CASSLGLADEQYF.